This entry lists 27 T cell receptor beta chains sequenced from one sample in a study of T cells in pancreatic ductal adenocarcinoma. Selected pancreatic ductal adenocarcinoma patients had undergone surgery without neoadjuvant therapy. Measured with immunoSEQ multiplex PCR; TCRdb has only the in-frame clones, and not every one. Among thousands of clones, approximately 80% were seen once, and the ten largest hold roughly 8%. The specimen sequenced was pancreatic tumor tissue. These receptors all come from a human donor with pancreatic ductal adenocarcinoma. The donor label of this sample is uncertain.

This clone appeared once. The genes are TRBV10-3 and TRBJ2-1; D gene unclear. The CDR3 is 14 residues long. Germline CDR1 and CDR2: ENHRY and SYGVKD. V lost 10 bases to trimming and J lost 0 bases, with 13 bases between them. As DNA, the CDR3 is TGTGCCACCATGGACGGTAGCTCCTACAATGAGCAGTTCTTC. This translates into CATMDGSSYNEQFF.

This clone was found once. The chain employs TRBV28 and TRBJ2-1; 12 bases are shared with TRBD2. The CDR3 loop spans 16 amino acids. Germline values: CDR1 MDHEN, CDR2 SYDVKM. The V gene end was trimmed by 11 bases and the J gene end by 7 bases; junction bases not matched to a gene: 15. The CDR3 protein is CAVPRTSGTNSNEQFF. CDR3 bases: TGTGCCGTCCCAAGGACTAGCGGGACCAATTCTAATGAGCAGTTCTTC.

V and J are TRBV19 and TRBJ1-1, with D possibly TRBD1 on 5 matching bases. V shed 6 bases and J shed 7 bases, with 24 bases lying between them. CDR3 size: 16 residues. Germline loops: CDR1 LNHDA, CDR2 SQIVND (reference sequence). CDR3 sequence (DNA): TGTGCCAGTAGAAGGGACGGCGGCCATATATACAATGAAGCTTTCTTT. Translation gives CASRRDGGHIYNEAFF.

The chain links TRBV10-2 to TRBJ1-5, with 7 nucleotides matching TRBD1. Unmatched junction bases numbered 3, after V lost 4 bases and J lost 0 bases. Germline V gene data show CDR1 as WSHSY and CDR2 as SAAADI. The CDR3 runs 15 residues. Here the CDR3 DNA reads TGCGCCAGCAGTGCGACAGGGACTAGCAATCAGCCCCAGCATTTT. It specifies CASSATGTSNQPQHF.

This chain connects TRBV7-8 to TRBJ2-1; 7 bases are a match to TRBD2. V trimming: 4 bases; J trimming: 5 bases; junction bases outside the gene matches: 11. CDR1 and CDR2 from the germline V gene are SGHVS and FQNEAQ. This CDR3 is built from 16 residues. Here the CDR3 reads CASSSLGGRWNNEQFF. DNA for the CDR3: TGTGCCAGCAGCTCCCTGGGAGGGAGGTGGAACAATGAGCAGTTCTTC.

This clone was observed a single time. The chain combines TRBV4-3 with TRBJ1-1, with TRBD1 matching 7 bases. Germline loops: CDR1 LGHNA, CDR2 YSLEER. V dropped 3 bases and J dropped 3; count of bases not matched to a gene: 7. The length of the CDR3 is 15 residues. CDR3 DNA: TGCGCCAGCAGCCAGGCAACACAGGGGTACACTGAAGCTTTCTTT. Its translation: CASSQATQGYTEAFF.

CDR3 DNA sequence: TGTGCCTGGAGGAGCACAGATACGCAGTATTTT. Translating gives CAWRSTDTQYF. The chain combines TRBV30 with TRBJ2-3; D remains unclear. Trimming took 3 bases from V and 0 from J, leaving 1 base between them. Germline-derived CDR1 and CDR2 are GTSNPN and SVGIG (reference sequence). The CDR3 spans 11 residues.

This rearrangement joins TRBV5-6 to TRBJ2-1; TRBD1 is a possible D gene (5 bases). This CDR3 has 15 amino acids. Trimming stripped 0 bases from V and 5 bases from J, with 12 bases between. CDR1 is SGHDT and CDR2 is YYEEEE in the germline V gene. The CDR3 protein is CASSLGVGAHNEQFF. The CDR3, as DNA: TGTGCCAGCAGCTTGGGAGTAGGGGCGCACAATGAGCAGTTCTTC.

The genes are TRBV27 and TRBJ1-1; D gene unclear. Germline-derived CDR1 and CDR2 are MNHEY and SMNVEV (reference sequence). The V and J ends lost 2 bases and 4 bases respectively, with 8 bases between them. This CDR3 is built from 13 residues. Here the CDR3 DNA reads TGTGCCAGCAGTTTACAGGTATTCACTGAAGCTTTCTTT. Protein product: CASSLQVFTEAFF.

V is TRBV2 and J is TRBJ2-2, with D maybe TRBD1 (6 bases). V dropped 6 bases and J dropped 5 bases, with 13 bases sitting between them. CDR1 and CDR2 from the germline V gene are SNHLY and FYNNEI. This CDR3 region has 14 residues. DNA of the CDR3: TGTGCCAGCAGGGCTGACAGGTGGACCGGGGAGCTGTTTTTT. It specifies CASRADRWTGELFF.

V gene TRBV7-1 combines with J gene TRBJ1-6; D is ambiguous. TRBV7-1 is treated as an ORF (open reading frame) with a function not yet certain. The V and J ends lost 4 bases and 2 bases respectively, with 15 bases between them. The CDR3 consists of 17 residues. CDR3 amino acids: CASSLVAGGAYNSPLHF. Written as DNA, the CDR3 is TGTGCCAGCAGCTTAGTGGCAGGCGGCGCCTATAATTCACCCCTCCACTTT.

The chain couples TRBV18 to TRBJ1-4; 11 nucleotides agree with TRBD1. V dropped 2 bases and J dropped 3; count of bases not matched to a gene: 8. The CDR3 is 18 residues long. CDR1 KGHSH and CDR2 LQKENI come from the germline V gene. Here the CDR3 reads CASSPTGTGGRANEKLFF. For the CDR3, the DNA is TGTGCCAGCTCACCAACCGGGACAGGGGGGCGAGCTAATGAAAAACTGTTTTTT.

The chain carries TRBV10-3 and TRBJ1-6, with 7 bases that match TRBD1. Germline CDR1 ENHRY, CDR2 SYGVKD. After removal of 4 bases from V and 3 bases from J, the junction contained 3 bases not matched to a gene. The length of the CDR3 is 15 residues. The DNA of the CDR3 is TGTGCCATCAGTGGACGGGACAGCTATAATTCACCCCTCCACTTT. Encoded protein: CAISGRDSYNSPLHF.

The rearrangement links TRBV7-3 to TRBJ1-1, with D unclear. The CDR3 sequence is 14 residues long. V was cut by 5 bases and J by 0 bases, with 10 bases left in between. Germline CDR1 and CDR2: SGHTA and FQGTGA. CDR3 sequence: CASSLDPVNTEAFF. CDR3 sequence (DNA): TGTGCCAGCAGCCTAGATCCGGTGAACACTGAAGCTTTCTTT.

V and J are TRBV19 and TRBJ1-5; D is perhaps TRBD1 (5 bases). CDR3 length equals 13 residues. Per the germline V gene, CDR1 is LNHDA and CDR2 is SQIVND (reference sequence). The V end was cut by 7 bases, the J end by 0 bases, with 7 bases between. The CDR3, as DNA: TGTGCCAGTACCCAGGGTAGCAATCAGCCCCAGCATTTT. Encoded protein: CASTQGSNQPQHF. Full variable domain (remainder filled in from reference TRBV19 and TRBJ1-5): DGGITQSPKYLFRKEGQNVTLSCEQNLNHDAMYWYRQDPGQGLRLIYYSQIVNDFQKGDIAEGYSVSREKKESFPLTVTSAQKNPTAFYLCASTQGSNQPQHFGDGTRLSIL.

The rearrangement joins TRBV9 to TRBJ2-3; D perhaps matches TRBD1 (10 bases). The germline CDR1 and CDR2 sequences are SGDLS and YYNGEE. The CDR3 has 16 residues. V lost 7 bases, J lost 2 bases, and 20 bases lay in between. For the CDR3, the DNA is TGTGCCAGCGCAGCGGGGGGACAGGGGTTCACAGATACGCAGTATTTT. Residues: CASAAGGQGFTDTQYF.

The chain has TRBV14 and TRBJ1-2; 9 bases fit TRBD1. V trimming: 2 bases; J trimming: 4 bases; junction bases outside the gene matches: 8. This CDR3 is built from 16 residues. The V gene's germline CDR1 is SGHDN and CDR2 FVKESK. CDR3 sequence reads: CASSQRQGVIRYGYTF. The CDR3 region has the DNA TGTGCCAGCAGCCAAAGACAGGGGGTAATTCGCTATGGCTACACCTTC.

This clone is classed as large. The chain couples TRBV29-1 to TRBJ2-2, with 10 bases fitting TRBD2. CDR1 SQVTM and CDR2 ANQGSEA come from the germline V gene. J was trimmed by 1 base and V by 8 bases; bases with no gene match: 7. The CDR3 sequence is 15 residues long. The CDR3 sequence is CSTFTSGKNTGELFF. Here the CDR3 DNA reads TGCAGCACGTTTACTAGCGGGAAGAACACCGGGGAGCTGTTTTTT.

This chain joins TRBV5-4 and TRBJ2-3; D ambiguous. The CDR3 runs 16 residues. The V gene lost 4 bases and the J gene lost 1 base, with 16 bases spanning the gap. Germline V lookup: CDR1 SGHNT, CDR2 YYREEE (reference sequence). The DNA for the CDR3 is TGTGCCAGCAGCCGAACCGGACCGGACGGCACAGATACGCAGTATTTT. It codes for CASSRTGPDGTDTQYF.

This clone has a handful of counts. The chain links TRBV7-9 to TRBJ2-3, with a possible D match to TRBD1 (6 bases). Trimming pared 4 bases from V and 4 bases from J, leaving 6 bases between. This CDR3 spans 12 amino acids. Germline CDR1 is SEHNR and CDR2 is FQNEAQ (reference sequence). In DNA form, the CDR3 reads TGTGCCAGCAGCTACAGGGCAGATACGCAGTATTTT. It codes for CASSYRADTQYF.

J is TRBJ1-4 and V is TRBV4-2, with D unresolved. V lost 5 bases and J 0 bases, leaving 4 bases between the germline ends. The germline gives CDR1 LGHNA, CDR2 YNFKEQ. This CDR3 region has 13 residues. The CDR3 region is CASSDATNEKLFF. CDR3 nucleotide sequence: TGTGCCAGCAGCGATGCAACTAATGAAAAACTGTTTTTT.

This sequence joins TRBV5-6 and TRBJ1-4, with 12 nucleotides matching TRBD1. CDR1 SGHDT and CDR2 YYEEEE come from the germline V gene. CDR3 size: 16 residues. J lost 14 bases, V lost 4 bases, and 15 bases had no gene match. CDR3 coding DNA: TGTGCCAGCAGCCGTACCCACGGGACAGGGGGCTCAAGGCTGTTTTTT. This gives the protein CASSRTHGTGGSRLFF.

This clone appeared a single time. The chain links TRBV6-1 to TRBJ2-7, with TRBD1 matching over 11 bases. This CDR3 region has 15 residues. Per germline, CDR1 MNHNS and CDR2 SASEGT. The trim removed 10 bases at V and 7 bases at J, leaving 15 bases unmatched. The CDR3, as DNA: TGTGCCACCCTAACTTTGGACAGGGGGCGGAATGAGCAGTACTTC. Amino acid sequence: CATLTLDRGRNEQYF.

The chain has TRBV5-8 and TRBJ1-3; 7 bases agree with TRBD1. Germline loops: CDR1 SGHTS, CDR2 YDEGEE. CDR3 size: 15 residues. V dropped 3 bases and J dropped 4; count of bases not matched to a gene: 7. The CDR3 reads CASSSTGFVGNTIYF. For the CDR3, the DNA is TGTGCCAGCAGCTCGACAGGGTTCGTCGGAAACACCATATATTTT.

CDR3 DNA sequence: TGTGCCAGCAAGGGACAGGGGGGATACACTGAAGCTTTCTTT. Protein: CASKGQGGYTEAFF. The V gene is TRBV28, the J gene TRBJ1-1; 11 nucleotides align to TRBD1. Germline V gives CDR1 MDHEN, CDR2 SYDVKM. The V gene end was trimmed by 7 bases and the J gene end by 3 bases; junction bases not matched to a gene: 4. The CDR3 sequence is 14 residues long.

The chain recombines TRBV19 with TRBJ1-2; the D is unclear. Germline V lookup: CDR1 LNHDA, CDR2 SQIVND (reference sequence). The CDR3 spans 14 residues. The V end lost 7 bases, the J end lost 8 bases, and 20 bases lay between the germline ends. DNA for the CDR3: TGTGCCAGTACCGCCGGGCCAGGCGAAGACGGCTACACCTTC. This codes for CASTAGPGEDGYTF.

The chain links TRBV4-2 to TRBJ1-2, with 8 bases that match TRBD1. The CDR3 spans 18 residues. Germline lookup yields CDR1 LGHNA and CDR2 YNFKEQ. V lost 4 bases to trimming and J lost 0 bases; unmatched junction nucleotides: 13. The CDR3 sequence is CASSLTLGTGIANYGYTF. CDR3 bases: TGTGCCAGCAGCCTTACTCTGGGGACAGGCATAGCTAACTATGGCTACACCTTC.